This T cell receptor (beta chain) was identified in a study of tumor T cells in aggressive B-cell lymphoma. Assay used: immunoSEQ multiplex PCR; TCRdb lists only in-frame clones, some missing. The sample lists roughly 10,000 clones; about nine tenths were seen once. This clonotype was sampled from an adult with diffuse large B cell lymphoma. The sample was tumor tissue.

The CDR3 loop reads CTSSRVFRLAQETQYF. DNA of the CDR3: TGCACCAGCAGCCGAGTTTTTAGACTAGCACAAGAGACCCAGTACTTC. The gene calls are TRBV1 and TRBJ2-5; TRBD2, as called in the table, went unchecked against the DNA. TRBV1 is recorded as a pseudogene. The CDR3 consists of 16 residues.